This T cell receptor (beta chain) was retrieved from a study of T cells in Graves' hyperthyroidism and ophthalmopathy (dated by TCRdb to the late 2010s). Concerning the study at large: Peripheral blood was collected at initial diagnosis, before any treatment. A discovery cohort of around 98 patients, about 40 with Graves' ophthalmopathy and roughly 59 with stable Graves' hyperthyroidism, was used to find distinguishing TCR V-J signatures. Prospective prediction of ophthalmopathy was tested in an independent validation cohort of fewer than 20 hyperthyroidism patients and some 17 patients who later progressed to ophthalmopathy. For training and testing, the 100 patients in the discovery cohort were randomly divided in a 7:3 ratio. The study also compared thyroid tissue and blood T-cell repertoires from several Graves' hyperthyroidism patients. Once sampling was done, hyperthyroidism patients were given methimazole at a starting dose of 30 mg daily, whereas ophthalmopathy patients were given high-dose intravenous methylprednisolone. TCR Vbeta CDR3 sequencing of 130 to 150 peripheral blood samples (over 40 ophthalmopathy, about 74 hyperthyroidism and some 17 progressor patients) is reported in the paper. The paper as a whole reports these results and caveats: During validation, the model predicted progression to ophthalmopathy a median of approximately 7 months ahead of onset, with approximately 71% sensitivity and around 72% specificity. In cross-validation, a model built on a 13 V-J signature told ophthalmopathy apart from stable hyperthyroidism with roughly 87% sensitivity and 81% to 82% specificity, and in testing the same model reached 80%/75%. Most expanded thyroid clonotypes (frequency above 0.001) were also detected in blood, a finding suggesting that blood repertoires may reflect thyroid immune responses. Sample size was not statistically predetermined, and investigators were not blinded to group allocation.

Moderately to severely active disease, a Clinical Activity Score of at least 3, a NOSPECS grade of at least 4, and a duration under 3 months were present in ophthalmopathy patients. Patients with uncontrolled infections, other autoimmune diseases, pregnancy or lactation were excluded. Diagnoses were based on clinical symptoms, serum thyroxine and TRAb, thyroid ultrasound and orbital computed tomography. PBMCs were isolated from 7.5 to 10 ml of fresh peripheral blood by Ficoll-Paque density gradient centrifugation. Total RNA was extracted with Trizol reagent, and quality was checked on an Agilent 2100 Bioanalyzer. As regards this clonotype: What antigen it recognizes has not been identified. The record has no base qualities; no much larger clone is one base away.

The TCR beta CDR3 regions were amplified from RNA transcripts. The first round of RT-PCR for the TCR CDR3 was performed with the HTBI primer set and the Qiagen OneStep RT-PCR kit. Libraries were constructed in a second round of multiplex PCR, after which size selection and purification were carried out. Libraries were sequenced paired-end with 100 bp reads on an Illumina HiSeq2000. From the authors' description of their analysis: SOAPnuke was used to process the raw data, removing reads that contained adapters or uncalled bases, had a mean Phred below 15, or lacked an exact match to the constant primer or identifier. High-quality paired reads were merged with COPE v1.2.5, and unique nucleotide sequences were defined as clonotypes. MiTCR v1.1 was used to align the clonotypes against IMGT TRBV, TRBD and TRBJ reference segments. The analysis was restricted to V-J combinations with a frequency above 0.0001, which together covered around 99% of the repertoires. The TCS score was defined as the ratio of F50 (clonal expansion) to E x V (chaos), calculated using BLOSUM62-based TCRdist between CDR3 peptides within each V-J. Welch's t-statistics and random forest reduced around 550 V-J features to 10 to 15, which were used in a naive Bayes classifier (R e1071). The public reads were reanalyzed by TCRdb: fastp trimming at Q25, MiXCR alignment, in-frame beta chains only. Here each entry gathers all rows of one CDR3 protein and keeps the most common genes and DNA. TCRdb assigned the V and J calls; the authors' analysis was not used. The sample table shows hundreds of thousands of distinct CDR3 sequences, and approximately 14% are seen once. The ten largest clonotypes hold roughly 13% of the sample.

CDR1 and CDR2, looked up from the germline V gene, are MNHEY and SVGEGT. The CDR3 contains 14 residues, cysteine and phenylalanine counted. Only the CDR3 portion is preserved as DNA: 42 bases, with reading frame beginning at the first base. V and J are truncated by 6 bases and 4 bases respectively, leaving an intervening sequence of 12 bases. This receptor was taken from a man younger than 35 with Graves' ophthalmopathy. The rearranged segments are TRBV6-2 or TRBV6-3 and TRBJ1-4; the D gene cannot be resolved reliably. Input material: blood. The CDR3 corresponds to CASSLRTVNEKLFF. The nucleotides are TGTGCCAGCAGCCTCAGGACGGTTAATGAAAAACTGTTTTTT.